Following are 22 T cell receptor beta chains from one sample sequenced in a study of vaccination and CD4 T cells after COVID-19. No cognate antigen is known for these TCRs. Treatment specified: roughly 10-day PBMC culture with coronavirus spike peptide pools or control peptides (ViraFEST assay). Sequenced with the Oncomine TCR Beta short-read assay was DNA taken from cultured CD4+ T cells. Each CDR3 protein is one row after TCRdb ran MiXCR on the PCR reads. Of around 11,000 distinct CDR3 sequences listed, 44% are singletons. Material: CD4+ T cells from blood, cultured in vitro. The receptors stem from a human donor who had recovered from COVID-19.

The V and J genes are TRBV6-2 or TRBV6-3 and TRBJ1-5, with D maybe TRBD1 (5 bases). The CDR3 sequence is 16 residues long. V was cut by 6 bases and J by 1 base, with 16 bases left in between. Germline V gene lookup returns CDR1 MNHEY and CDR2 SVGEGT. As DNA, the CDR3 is TGTGCCAGCAGGGGACGGGTTTCAGGGAGCAATCAGCCCCAGCATTTT. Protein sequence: CASRGRVSGSNQPQHF.

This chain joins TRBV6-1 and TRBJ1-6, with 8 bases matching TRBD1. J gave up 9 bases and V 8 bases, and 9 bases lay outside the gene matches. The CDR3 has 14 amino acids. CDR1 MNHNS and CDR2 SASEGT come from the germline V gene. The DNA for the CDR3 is TGTGCCAGCTCGCGACAGGGGCACGGTTCACCCCTCCACTTT. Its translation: CASSRQGHGSPLHF.

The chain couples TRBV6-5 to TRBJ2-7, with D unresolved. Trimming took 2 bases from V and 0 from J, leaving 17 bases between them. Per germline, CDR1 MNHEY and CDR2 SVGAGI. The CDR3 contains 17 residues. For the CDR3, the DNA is TGTGCCAGCAGTTACGCGCCTGGGGTTCTGTCCTCCTACGAGCAGTACTTC. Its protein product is CASSYAPGVLSSYEQYF.

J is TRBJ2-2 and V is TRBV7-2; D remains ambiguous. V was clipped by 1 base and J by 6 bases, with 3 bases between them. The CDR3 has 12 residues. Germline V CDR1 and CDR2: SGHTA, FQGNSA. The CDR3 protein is CASSLGPGELFF. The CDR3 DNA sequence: TGTGCCAGCAGCTTAGGCCCCGGGGAGCTGTTTTTT.

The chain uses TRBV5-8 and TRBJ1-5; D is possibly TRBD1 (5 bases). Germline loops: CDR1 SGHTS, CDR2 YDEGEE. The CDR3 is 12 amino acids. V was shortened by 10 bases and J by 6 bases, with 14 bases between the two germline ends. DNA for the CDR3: TGTGCCGGTCAGGGTTTGGGTCAGCCCCAGCATTTT. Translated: CAGQGLGQPQHF. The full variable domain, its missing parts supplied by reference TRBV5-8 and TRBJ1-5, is EAGVTQSPTHLIKTRGQQATLRCSPISGHTSVYWYQQALGLGLQFLLWYDEGEERNRGNFPPRFSGRQFPNYSSELNVNALELEDSALYLCAGQGLGQPQHFGDGTRLSIL.

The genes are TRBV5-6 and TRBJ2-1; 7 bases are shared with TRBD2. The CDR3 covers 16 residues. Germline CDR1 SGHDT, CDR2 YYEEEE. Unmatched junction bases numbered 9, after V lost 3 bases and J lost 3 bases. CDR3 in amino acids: CASSWEGGEIYNEQFF. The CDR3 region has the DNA TGTGCCAGCAGCTGGGAGGGAGGGGAGATCTACAATGAGCAGTTCTTC.

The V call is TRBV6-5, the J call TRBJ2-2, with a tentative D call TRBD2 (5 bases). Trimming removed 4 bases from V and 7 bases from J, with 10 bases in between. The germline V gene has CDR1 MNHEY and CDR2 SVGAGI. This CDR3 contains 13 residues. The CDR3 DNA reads TGTGCCAGCAGTTTTGGGAGCAACGGGGAGCTGTTTTTT. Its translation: CASSFGSNGELFF.

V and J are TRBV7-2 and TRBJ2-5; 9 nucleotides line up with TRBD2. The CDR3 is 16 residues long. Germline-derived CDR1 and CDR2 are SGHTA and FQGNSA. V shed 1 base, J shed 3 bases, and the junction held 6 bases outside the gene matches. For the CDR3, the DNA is TGTGCCAGCAGCTTAGTGGCTTCTAGCGGGGAAGAGACCCAGTACTTC. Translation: CASSLVASSGEETQYF.

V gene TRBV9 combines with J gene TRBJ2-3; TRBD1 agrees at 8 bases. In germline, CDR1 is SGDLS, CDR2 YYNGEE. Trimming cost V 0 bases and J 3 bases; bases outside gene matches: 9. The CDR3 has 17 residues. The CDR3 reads CASSVAPQGAGTDTQYF. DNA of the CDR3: TGTGCCAGCAGCGTAGCCCCTCAGGGGGCAGGGACAGATACGCAGTATTTT.

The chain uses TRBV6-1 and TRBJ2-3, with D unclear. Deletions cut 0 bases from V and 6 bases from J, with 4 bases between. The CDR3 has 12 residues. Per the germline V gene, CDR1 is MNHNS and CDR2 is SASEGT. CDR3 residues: CASSEAGDTQYF. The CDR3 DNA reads TGTGCCAGCAGTGAAGCAGGGGATACGCAGTATTTT.

The CDR3 DNA reads as TGTGCCAGCAGCCCCGGGCCTGCATTATTCCTCAATGAAAAACTGTTTTTT. Protein product: CASSPGPALFLNEKLFF. The rearrangement joins TRBV27 to TRBJ1-4; D unclear. The V end lost 6 bases, the J end lost 5 bases, and 22 bases lay between the germline ends. Germline V lookup: CDR1 MNHEY, CDR2 SMNVEV (reference sequence). The CDR3 is 17 residues long.

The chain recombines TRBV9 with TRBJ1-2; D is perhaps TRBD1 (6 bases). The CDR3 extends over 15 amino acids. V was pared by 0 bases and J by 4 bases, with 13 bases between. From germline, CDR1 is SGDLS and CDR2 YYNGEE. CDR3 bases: TGTGCCAGCAGCGTAGTGCCAGGGGCTTTCTATGGCTACACCTTC. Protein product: CASSVVPGAFYGYTF.

The DNA of the CDR3 is TGTGCCAGCAGCTTAGGGGGCGGGGGGTGGACAGATACGCAGTATTTT. This sequence encodes CASSLGGGGWTDTQYF. V and J are TRBV7-2 and TRBJ2-3, with TRBD2 matching 8 bases. Germline lookup yields CDR1 SGHTA and CDR2 FQGNSA. V shed 1 base, J shed 3 bases, and the junction held 6 bases outside the gene matches. The CDR3 loop spans 16 amino acids.

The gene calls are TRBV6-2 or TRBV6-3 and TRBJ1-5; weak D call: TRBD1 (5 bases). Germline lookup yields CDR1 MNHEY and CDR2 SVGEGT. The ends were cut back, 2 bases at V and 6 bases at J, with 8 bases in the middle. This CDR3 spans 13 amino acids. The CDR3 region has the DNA TGTGCCAGCAGTTACGGGGCAATTCAGCCCCAGCATTTT. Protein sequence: CASSYGAIQPQHF.

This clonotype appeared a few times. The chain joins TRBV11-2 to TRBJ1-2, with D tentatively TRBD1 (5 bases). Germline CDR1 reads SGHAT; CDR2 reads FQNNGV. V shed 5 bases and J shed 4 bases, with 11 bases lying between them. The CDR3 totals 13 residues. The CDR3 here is CASSPDRIYGYTF. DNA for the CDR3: TGTGCCAGCAGCCCAGACAGAATCTATGGCTACACCTTC.

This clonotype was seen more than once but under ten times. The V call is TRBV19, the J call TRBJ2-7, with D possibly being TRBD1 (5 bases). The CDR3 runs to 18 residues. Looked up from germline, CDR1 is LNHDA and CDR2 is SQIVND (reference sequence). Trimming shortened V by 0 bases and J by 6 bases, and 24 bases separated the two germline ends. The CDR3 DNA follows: TGTGCCAGTAGTATAGATCCCTCGGACACACGGCCTAATTGCGAGCAGTACTTC. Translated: CASSIDPSDTRPNCEQYF.

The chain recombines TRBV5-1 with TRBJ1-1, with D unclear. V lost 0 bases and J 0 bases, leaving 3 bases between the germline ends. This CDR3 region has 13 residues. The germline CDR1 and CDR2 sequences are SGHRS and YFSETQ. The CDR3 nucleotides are TGCGCCAGCAGCTTGGGTGTGAACACTGAAGCTTTCTTT. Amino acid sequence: CASSLGVNTEAFF.

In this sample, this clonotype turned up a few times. This CDR3 is CSAQPGGGWTEAFF. The CDR3 nucleotides are TGCAGTGCCCAACCTGGGGGCGGATGGACTGAAGCTTTCTTT. The chain links TRBV20-1 to TRBJ1-1; maybe TRBD1 (6 bases). Germline values: CDR1 DFQATT, CDR2 SNEGSKA (reference sequence). V was trimmed by 6 bases and J by 5 bases, leaving 19 bases between them. This CDR3 spans 14 amino acids.

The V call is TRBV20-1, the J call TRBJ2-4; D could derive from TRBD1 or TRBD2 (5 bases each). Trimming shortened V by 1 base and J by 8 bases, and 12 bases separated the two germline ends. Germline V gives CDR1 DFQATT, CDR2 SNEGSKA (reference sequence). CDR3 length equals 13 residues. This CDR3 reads CSARASGADIQYF. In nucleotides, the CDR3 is TGCAGTGCTAGAGCTTCCGGGGCGGACATTCAGTACTTC.

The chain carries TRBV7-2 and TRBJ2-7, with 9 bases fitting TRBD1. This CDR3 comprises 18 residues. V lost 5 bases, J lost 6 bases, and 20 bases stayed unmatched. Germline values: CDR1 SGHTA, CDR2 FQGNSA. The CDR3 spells CASSLVGTGFSEAVEQYF. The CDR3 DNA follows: TGTGCCAGCAGCCTAGTAGGGACAGGGTTTAGCGAGGCGGTCGAGCAGTACTTC.

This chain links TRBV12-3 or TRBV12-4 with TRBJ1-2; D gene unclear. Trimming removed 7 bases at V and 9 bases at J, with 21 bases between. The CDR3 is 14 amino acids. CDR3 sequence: CASTPTRGRGSYTF. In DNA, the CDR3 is TGTGCCAGCACACCCACGAGAGGCCGTGGCAGCTACACCTTC.

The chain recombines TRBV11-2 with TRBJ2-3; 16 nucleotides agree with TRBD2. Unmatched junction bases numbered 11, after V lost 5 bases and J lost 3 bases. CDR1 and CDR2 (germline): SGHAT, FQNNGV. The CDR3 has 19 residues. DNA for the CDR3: TGTGCCAGCAGCCACCACCATCCGGGACTAGCGGGGGGGACAGATACGCAGTATTTT. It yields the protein CASSHHHPGLAGGTDTQYF.